A single sample is the source of the 3 T cell receptor beta chains below, sequenced in a study of shared clonotypes between healthy human individuals. Libraries were prepared by immunoSEQ multiplex PCR; TCRdb keeps only in-frame clonotypes and omits some of them. Among 2 million to 2.5 million clones listed, more than 85% were seen once. Sequencing was done on a sample of naive CD4+ T cells from PBMCs. Subset indicated: CD45RA+ positively selected. The receptors were sampled from a man younger than 35 in good health. Some clones in this sample may be carry-over from other donors' samples.

The V call is TRBV29-1, the J call TRBJ1-1; a weak D match, TRBD1 (6 bases). Germline lookup yields CDR1 SQVTM and CDR2 ANQGSEA. The CDR3 is 13 amino acids. Trimming left V 5 bases short and J 1 base short, with 11 bases between. The CDR3 DNA sequence: TGCAGCGTTACAGGGACATCGAACACTGAAGCTTTCTTT. Translating it yields CSVTGTSNTEAFF. Full variable domain (outside the CDR3, taken from reference TRBV29-1 and TRBJ1-1): SAVISQKPSRDICQRGTSLTIQCQVDSQVTMMFWYRQQPGQSLTLIATANQGSEATYESGFVIDKFPISRPNLTFSTLTVSNMSPEDSSIYLCSVTGTSNTEAFFGQGTRLTVV.

This rearrangement joins TRBV19 to TRBJ1-2, with D maybe TRBD1 (5 bases). The CDR3 consists of 14 residues. Germline V gives CDR1 LNHDA, CDR2 SQIVND (reference sequence). V lost 3 bases and J lost 4, with 12 bases in between. CDR3 region: CASSMTDTGYGYTF. In nucleotides, the CDR3 is TGTGCCAGTAGTATGACGGACACGGGCTATGGCTACACCTTC.

The chain joins TRBV27 to TRBJ2-1; D is possibly TRBD2 (5 bases). CDR3 length equals 15 residues. V was trimmed by 6 bases and J by 0 bases, leaving 12 bases between them. Per germline, CDR1 MNHEY and CDR2 SMNVEV (reference sequence). CDR3 protein: CASSPRARSYNEQFF. As DNA, the CDR3 is TGTGCCAGCAGCCCGAGGGCCCGCTCCTACAATGAGCAGTTCTTC.